Listed here are 17 T cell receptor beta chains from one sample, sequenced in a study of cytomegalovirus exposure and HLA in healthy donors. With 60 Vbeta and 13 Jbeta primers, the PCR was carried out. Some clones are missing from TCRdb's copy, which holds only in-frame ones; the method was immunoSEQ multiplex PCR. This table holds 100,000 to 150,000 clones, 60% to 80% found once. Sequencing was carried out using PBMCs. Every receptor here comes from a female donor in good health and CMV-seronegative.

The table lists this clone with a few counts. The V gene is TRBV7-2, the J gene TRBJ2-6; 7 bases map to TRBD2. J was trimmed by 0 bases and V by 4 bases; bases with no gene match: 0. The CDR3 contains 15 residues. Germline V gene sequence: CDR1 SGHTA, CDR2 FQGNSA. The chain's CDR3 is CASSWGGSGANVLTF. DNA of the CDR3: TGTGCCAGCAGCTGGGGGGGCTCTGGGGCCAACGTCCTGACTTTC. Full variable domain (rest looked up from reference TRBV7-2 and TRBJ2-6): GAGVSQSPSNKVTEKGKDVELRCDPISGHTALYWYRQSLGQGLEFLIYFQGNSAPDKSGLPSDRFSAERTGGSVSTLTIQRTQQEDSAVYLCASSWGGSGANVLTFGAGSRLTVL.

In regard to this clone: Other DNA sequences from this sample encode an identical CDR3 as well. This chain uses TRBV2 with TRBJ1-1; D remains unclear. Germline CDR1 is SNHLY and CDR2 is FYNNEI. The CDR3 extends over 10 amino acids. Trimming stripped 7 bases from V and 8 bases from J, with 8 bases between. The CDR3 is CASTRAEAFF. Here the CDR3 DNA reads TGTGCCAGCACCCGCGCGGAAGCTTTCTTT.

The rearrangement joins TRBV30 to TRBJ2-7; no reliable D call. V was pared by 2 bases and J by 0 bases, with 14 bases between. CDR1 GTSNPN and CDR2 SVGIG come from the germline V gene (reference sequence). This CDR3 has 15 amino acids. The CDR3 nucleotides read TGTGCCTGGAGTTTCCCGCGGCTGGGCTCCTACGAGCAGTACTTC. Its protein product is CAWSFPRLGSYEQYF.

The chain employs TRBV5-8 and TRBJ2-1; 8 bases are shared with TRBD2. Trimming at V came to 2 bases and at J to 1 base, leaving 2 bases not matched to a gene. The germline V gene has CDR1 SGHTS and CDR2 YDEGEE. This CDR3 spans 15 amino acids. CDR3: CASSFSGTSYNEQFF. Written as DNA, the CDR3 is TGTGCCAGCAGCTTTAGCGGGACTTCCTACAATGAGCAGTTCTTC.

J is TRBJ2-6 and V is TRBV19, with 7 bases lining up with TRBD2. The ends lost 5 bases at V and 0 bases at J; junction bases unmatched: 7. CDR3 length equals 17 residues. Germline CDR1 LNHDA, CDR2 SQIVND (reference sequence). CDR3: CASSSSGIISGANVLTF. The CDR3 bases are TGTGCCAGTAGTTCAAGCGGGATAATCTCTGGGGCCAACGTCCTGACTTTC.

The chain couples TRBV4-1 to TRBJ2-7; D might be TRBD1 (5 bases). CDR3 size: 16 residues. CDR1 is MGHRA, CDR2 YSYEKL, per germline. With 4 bases removed from V and 2 bases from J, the gap between germline ends came to 18 bases. CDR3 sequence: CASSPFGAGATYEQYF. DNA of the CDR3: TGCGCCAGCAGCCCTTTTGGGGCAGGAGCGACCTACGAGCAGTACTTC.

V usage is TRBV7-2 and J usage is TRBJ1-2, with D tentatively TRBD1 (6 bases). CDR1 is SGHTA, CDR2 FQGNSA, per germline. Trimming shortened V by 3 bases and J by 2 bases, and 19 bases separated the two germline ends. The CDR3 spans 17 residues. The CDR3 is CASSLSLGQRSNYGYTF. The CDR3 bases are TGTGCCAGCAGCTTGTCCCTTGGACAGCGATCAAACTATGGCTACACCTTC.

The rearrangement links TRBV9 to TRBJ1-1, with a possible D match to TRBD1 (6 bases). V gave up 3 bases and J gave up 3 bases, with 12 bases separating them. This CDR3 has 14 residues. The germline V gene has CDR1 SGDLS and CDR2 YYNGEE. CDR3: CASSGGGMDTEAFF. The CDR3 region has the DNA TGTGCCAGCAGCGGAGGGGGAATGGACACTGAAGCTTTCTTT.

This clone occurred a few times. The chain couples TRBV27 to TRBJ2-7; 8 bases line up with TRBD1. There are 14 residues in the CDR3. J lost 3 bases, V lost 3 bases, and 4 bases had no gene match. Germline CDR1 and CDR2: MNHEY and SMNVEV (reference sequence). In DNA, the CDR3 is TGTGCCAGCAGTTTTACAGGGGGTCGCTACGAGCAGTACTTC. It is translated as CASSFTGGRYEQYF.

The chain has TRBV27 and TRBJ2-2; D perhaps matches TRBD2 (7 bases). There are 16 residues in the CDR3. CDR1 MNHEY and CDR2 SMNVEV come from the germline V gene (reference sequence). The V end lost 6 bases, the J end lost 7 bases, and 21 bases lay between the germline ends. Written as DNA, the CDR3 is TGTGCCAGCAGCTGGACAACGCGGAGGGGGGGCGGGGAGCTGTTTTTT. This translates into CASSWTTRRGGGELFF.

The chain carries TRBV4-3 and TRBJ2-3; 11 bases map to TRBD2. The CDR3 runs 18 residues. After removal of 2 bases from V and 3 bases from J, the junction contained 10 bases not matched to a gene. CDR1 and CDR2 from the germline V gene are LGHNA and YSLEER. Here the CDR3 reads CASSQTSGSGVWTDTQYF. In nucleotides, the CDR3 is TGCGCCAGCAGCCAAACTAGCGGGAGTGGGGTATGGACAGATACGCAGTATTTT.

This clone appeared a few times. The chain uses TRBV27 and TRBJ2-1; D is possibly TRBD1 (6 bases). The CDR3 is 15 residues long. Germline values: CDR1 MNHEY, CDR2 SMNVEV (reference sequence). Trimming removed 2 bases from V and 2 bases from J, with 10 bases in between. This CDR3 is CASSLRGSTYNEQFF. The DNA of the CDR3 is TGTGCCAGCAGTTTAAGGGGGTCGACCTACAATGAGCAGTTCTTC.

In this sample, this clone turned up once. This chain uses TRBV28 with TRBJ1-3, with D perhaps TRBD1 (6 bases). V shed 5 bases and J shed 4 bases, with 12 bases lying between them. The CDR3 has 14 residues. Germline assignment: CDR1 MDHEN and CDR2 SYDVKM. CDR3 coding DNA: TGTGCCAGCAGTAGCTGGGACATCGGAAACACCATATATTTT. The encoded protein is CASSSWDIGNTIYF. Variable domain in full (rest from reference TRBV28 and TRBJ1-3): DVKVTQSSRYLVKRTGEKVFLECVQDMDHENMFWYRQDPGLGLRLIYFSYDVKMKEKGDIPEGYSVSREKKERFSLILESASTNQTSMYLCASSSWDIGNTIYFGEGSWLTVV.

The chain combines TRBV30 with TRBJ1-4; D uncertain. Germline assignment: CDR1 GTSNPN and CDR2 SVGIG (reference sequence). The CDR3 length is 12 residues. V was trimmed by 1 base and J by 10 bases, leaving 10 bases between them. The chain's CDR3 is CAWSGSLRKLFF. CDR3 nucleotide sequence: TGTGCCTGGAGTGGTTCCCTGAGAAAACTGTTTTTT. The full variable domain, rest sourced from reference TRBV30 and TRBJ1-4, is SQTIHQWPATLVQPVGSPLSLECTVEGTSNPNLYWYRQAAGRGLQLLFYSVGIGQISSEVPQNLSASRPQDRQFILSSKKLLLSDSGFYLCAWSGSLRKLFFGSGTQLSVL.

The chain is built from TRBV6-5 and TRBJ2-5; D might be TRBD2 (5 bases). V lost 0 bases and J lost 4, with 6 bases in between. Germline V gene lookup returns CDR1 MNHEY and CDR2 SVGAGI. The CDR3 spans 13 residues. The CDR3 sequence: CASSYSGRETQYF. The CDR3 coding sequence is TGTGCCAGCAGTTACTCAGGGAGAGAGACCCAGTACTTC.

Notes on this clone: The junction departs from the called germline gene at one end, perhaps through a read error. The chain uses TRBV6-1 and TRBJ2-1, with D possibly TRBD1 on 6 matching bases. The CDR3 spans 11 residues. CDR1 and CDR2 (germline): MNHNS, SASEGT. CDR3 sequence: CASTQQGPPIF. The CDR3 coding sequence is TGTGCCAGCACTCAACAGGGACCGCCTATCTTC.

This clone has a single count. The chain employs TRBV11-1 and TRBJ2-2; possible D gene TRBD2, 6 bases. The CDR3 extends over 15 amino acids. V lost 2 bases, J lost 4 bases, and 11 bases lay in between. Germline-derived CDR1 and CDR2 are SGHAT and FQDESV (reference sequence). CDR3 in amino acids: CASSLSQGGTGELFF. The CDR3 region has the DNA TGTGCCAGCAGCTTAAGTCAGGGAGGCACCGGGGAGCTGTTTTTT.